The TCR beta chain under discussion was sequenced for a study of blood T cell repertoires in COVID-19. Across the study: PBMCs, B-cell-depleted T cells, or T cells were the source of the cDNA or gDNA that made up the material.

During active infection, Seattle patients enrolled and were then monitored through disease. The authors' processing: Using reference gene primer amplification, nucleated cell counts were estimated. The method was immunoSEQ multiplex PCR; TCRdb's version includes in-frame clones alone and lacks a portion of them. V and J calls and clone size come straight from that table; D and trimming were deduced from the DNA. Of 200,000 to 250,000 clones in the sample, roughly 90% were seen once. The germline CDR1 and CDR2 sequences are MGHRA and YSYEKL. V was shortened by 0 bases and J by 0 bases, with 9 bases between the two germline ends. The CDR3 loop spans 16 amino acids.

This receptor was obtained from a man aged 60-69 years with COVID-19, enrolled during active disease. Input material: peripheral blood. The V and J genes are TRBV4-1 and TRBJ2-4; D unclear. CDR3 nucleotide sequence: TGCGCCAGCAGCCAAGATCTTTCCCTAGCCAAAAACATTCAGTACTTC. Protein: CASSQDLSLAKNIQYF.